This T cell receptor beta chain stems from a study of blood T cell repertoires in COVID-19 (TCRdb year 2020). As for the study more broadly: Samples from collaborators originated in the United States, Italy and Spain and spanned both the acute and convalescent phases of COVID-19. Where available, HLA class I and class II types were obtained from metadata supplied by the sample provider rather than from assay-based typing. Deeply sampled blood TCRbeta repertoires from subjects exposed to, actively infected with, or recovered from COVID-19 were included in the dataset. The prospective study material was composed of cDNA or gDNA derived from T cells, B-cell-depleted T cells, or PBMCs. The samples were drawn from the first 160 participants of the ongoing ImmuneRACE study and from 1,200 or so subjects provided by 6 global collaborators. Sample metadata almost always included a de-identified subject ID, COVID-19 status, age in years and sex. The repertoires were released in a freely available public database meant as a resource for research on the immune response to SARS-CoV-2.

For this clone: It has no known antigen specificity. One base away there is no much larger clone; base qualities are not given.

At one collaborating source in Seattle, patients were enrolled during active infection and were followed longitudinally through the course of disease. Whole blood was collected in K2EDTA tubes by collaborating institutions according to the institutions' own protocols. For TCRbeta analysis, collaborators shipped samples as frozen whole blood, isolated PBMCs, or DNA extracted from either of those sample types. Ends trimmed: V by 6 bases, J by 12 bases; bases unmatched to a gene: 17. CDR3 length: 15 amino acids, cysteine to phenylalanine. This entry keeps only the CDR3 DNA: 45 bases, framed from base 1. The germline V gene provides CDR1 MNHEY and CDR2 SVGAGI. Points the paper makes about the study in general: The amount of clinical and demographic metadata varied by source and participant and was provided uncurated.

TCRbeta CDR3 regions were amplified from genomic DNA by means of the immunoSEQ Assay, a bias-controlled multiplex PCR. The paper's data handling went like this. Nucleated cell counts per sample were estimated from amplification of reference gene primers within the assay. Sequence reads were collapsed and filtered to measure the absolute abundance of every unique TCRbeta CDR3 rearrangement. For each sample, productive Simpson clonality was calculated as the square root of Simpson's diversity index across productive rearrangements. Not all clones reach the TCRdb copy of this immuneACCESS table, which keeps in-frame sequences only. Checked studies attribute under half of the gap to unresolved V genes and leave the rest unexplained. That table supplies the V and J calls and clone size; D and trimming were determined from the DNA. The sample table lists 400,000 or so clones, 89% of them with a count of one. The ten largest clones represent 1.5% to 1.9% of the sample.

This receptor was identified in a middle-aged woman with COVID-19, enrolled during active disease. Sequencing was carried out using peripheral blood. Recombination linked TRBV6-5 to TRBJ1-5; 7 bases in the middle match TRBD1. The DNA sequence reads TGTGCCAGCAGACCCGACAGGGCGCTTCACCGGCGCCAGCATTTT. It translates as CASRPDRALHRRQHF.